This TCR beta chain was recorded in a study of blood T cell repertoires in COVID-19. Looking at the study overall: There were acute and convalescent COVID-19 samples, and they came from the United States, Italy and Spain. Nucleic acid was either cDNA or gDNA, and it came from T cells, B-cell-depleted T cells, or PBMCs.

Germline CDR1 reads LNHDA; CDR2 reads SQIVND (reference sequence). CDR3 size: 13 residues. The V end lost 4 bases, the J end lost 9 bases, and 10 bases lay between the germline ends. Authors' processing steps: Reference gene primer amplification gave estimated nucleated cell counts. Using immunoSEQ multiplex PCR, the repertoire was profiled, and TCRdb retains in-frame clones only, with some absent. V, J and clone size reflect that table, while D and trimming were determined from the DNA. Of more than 15,000 clones listed, roughly 80% are singletons. This chain links TRBV19 with TRBJ1-6; TRBD1 might be the D (6 bases). This sequence was found in a man aged 80 or over with active or convalescent COVID-19. What was sequenced was peripheral blood. Here the CDR3 DNA reads TGTGCCAGTAGTAGCAACAGGGTTTCACCCCTCCACTTT. It translates to CASSSNRVSPLHF.